These T cell receptor beta chains were read from a single sample in a study of blood T cells in healthy people across ages. One entry per CDR3 protein, called by TCRdb with MiXCR from the 5' RACE reads. The data hold some 550,000 distinct CDR3 sequences, with roughly 48% observed a single time. Sequencing was performed on blood. The receptors shown here come from a man of 80 years or more in good health. Each CDR3 is given with its conserved first and last residue. A D gene is named only where the DNA matches it firmly. Expanded clones get a size class; other rows say once, few or many, or leave the size out.

v_call: TRBV20-1; d_call: -; j_call: TRBJ2-5; clone_size: -; cdr3_nt: TGCAGTGCCCGGAGGGGGGGGACAAACTCCCAAGAGACCCAGTACTTC; cdr3_aa: CSARRGGTNSQETQYF
v_call: TRBV4-3; d_call: -; j_call: TRBJ1-6; clone_size: -; cdr3_nt: TGCGCCAGCAGCCTGGAATTCTCCCATAATTCACCCCTCCACTTT; cdr3_aa: CASSLEFSHNSPLHF
v_call: TRBV7-3; d_call: -; j_call: TRBJ2-3; clone_size: -; cdr3_nt: TGTGCCAGCAGCGTAGTTAGCGAGACAGATACGCAGTATTTT; cdr3_aa: CASSVVSETDTQYF
v_call: TRBV20-1; d_call: TRBD2; j_call: TRBJ2-1; clone_size: -; cdr3_nt: TGCAGTGCTAGAGGACTAGCGCCCTACAATGAGCGGTTCTTC; cdr3_aa: CSARGLAPYNERFF
v_call: TRBV20-1; d_call: TRBD2; j_call: TRBJ2-7; clone_size: -; cdr3_nt: TGCAGTGCCCGGACGGCTAGCGGGCCAACCTACGAGCAGTACTTC; cdr3_aa: CSARTASGPTYEQYF
v_call: TRBV7-9; d_call: TRBD2; j_call: TRBJ2-3; clone_size: many; cdr3_nt: TGTGCCAGCAGCTTAGGGCGGGGGGCAGGAGATACGCAGTATTTT; cdr3_aa: CASSLGRGAGDTQYF
v_call: TRBV29-1; d_call: -; j_call: TRBJ2-5; clone_size: -; cdr3_nt: TGCAGCGTAATGGTTGGGGGCCACCAAGAGACCCAGTACTTC; cdr3_aa: CSVMVGGHQETQYF
v_call: TRBV29-1; d_call: TRBD1; j_call: TRBJ2-7; clone_size: once; cdr3_nt: TGCAGCGTTGAGAGAGTGGACAGGGGGCACTACGAGCAGTACTTC; cdr3_aa: CSVERVDRGHYEQYF
v_call: TRBV29-1; d_call: -; j_call: TRBJ1-2; clone_size: few; cdr3_nt: TGCAGCGCAGATGGGGGGGGAGGCTATGGCTACACCTTC; cdr3_aa: CSADGGGGYGYTF
v_call: TRBV29-1; d_call: -; j_call: TRBJ2-6; clone_size: -; cdr3_nt: TGCAGCGTTGCCCAATCTGGGGCCAACGTCCTGACTTTC; cdr3_aa: CSVAQSGANVLTF
v_call: TRBV29-1; d_call: TRBD2; j_call: TRBJ2-5; clone_size: few; cdr3_nt: TGCAGCGTTGGCGGGCTAGCGGCTCCTTATATCCAAGAGACCCAGTACTTC; cdr3_aa: CSVGGLAAPYIQETQYF
v_call: TRBV6-5; d_call: TRBD2; j_call: TRBJ2-7; clone_size: many; cdr3_nt: TGTGCCAGCAGTCCGCGGACTAGCGGGAGCCGCTCCTACGAGCAGTACTTC; cdr3_aa: CASSPRTSGSRSYEQYF
v_call: TRBV27; d_call: -; j_call: TRBJ2-7; clone_size: -; cdr3_nt: TGTGCCAGCAGTTTATCGATCGGGCGATTTCTAGAGCAGTACTTC; cdr3_aa: CASSLSIGRFLEQYF
v_call: TRBV5-5; d_call: TRBD1; j_call: TRBJ2-7; clone_size: -; cdr3_nt: TGTGCCAGCAGCTGGGGGACAGTTACCAATGAGCAGTACTTC; cdr3_aa: CASSWGTVTNEQYF
v_call: TRBV27; d_call: -; j_call: TRBJ2-1; clone_size: few; cdr3_nt: TGTGCCAGCAGGAACAGAGCGGGTAGTTACAATGAGCAGTTCTTC; cdr3_aa: CASRNRAGSYNEQFF
v_call: TRBV7-9; d_call: TRBD1; j_call: TRBJ1-2; clone_size: -; cdr3_nt: TGTGCCGGCAGCTTAGGACAGGGGGGCTACACCTTC; cdr3_aa: CAGSLGQGGYTF
v_call: TRBV4-3; d_call: -; j_call: TRBJ1-6; clone_size: -; cdr3_nt: TGCGCCAGCAGCCAAGATGTCGTCCTTAGCGGGGTGGCCGGGGAAGCCCCCCACTTT; cdr3_aa: CASSQDVVLSGVAGEAPHF
v_call: TRBV11-1; d_call: -; j_call: TRBJ2-3; clone_size: -; cdr3_nt: TGTGCCAGCAGCGCGGGACCAGATACGCAGTATTTT; cdr3_aa: CASSAGPDTQYF